This TCR beta chain was observed in a study of blood T cells in healthy people across ages. The V and J ends lost 4 bases and 6 bases, in that order; junction bases with no gene match: 7. This CDR3 has 14 amino acids. A second roughly 6 to 11 cycle PCR used barcoded and J-beta primers. Each CDR3 protein gets one entry after TCRdb re-called the 5' RACE reads with MiXCR. The sample holds 870,000 or so distinct CDR3 sequences, 29% seen once. Findings of the study overall: Diversity of TCR beta per million T cells declined in a roughly linear way with age.

This clonotype has ten or more counts. What it binds is unknown. The sample taken for sequencing was blood. The chain joins TRBV12-3 or TRBV12-4 to TRBJ1-2; the match to TRBD1 covers 8 bases. This TCR derives from a woman over 75 in good health. CDR3 DNA: TGTGCCAGCAGTTCTCAACAGGGGGAGCATGGCTACACCTTC. Its translation: CASSSQQGEHGYTF.